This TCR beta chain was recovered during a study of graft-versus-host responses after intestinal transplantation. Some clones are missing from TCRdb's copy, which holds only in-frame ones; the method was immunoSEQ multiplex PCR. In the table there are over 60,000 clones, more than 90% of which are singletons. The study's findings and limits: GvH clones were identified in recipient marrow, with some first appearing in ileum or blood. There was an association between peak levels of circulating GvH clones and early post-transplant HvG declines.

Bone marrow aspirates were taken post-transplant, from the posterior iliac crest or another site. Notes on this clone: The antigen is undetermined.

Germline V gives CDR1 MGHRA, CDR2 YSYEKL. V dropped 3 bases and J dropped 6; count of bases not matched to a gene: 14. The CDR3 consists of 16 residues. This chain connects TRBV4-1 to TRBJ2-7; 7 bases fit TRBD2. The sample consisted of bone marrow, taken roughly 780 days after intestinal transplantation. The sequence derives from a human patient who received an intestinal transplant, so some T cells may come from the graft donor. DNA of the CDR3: TGCGCCAGCAGCCAGCGGGGGACCCTACTTAGTGTCGAGCAGTACTTC. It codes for CASSQRGTLLSVEQYF.